One and the same sample provided the 20 T cell receptor beta chains below, sequenced in a study of cytomegalovirus exposure and HLA in healthy donors. 13 Jbeta primers and 60 Vbeta primers were used for the PCR. Method: immunoSEQ multiplex PCR; TCRdb's copy keeps in-frame clones and lacks some. This table has about 95,000 clones, about 78% appearing once. The sample consisted of PBMCs. The receptor source for this set is a woman aged 40-49 years in good health and CMV-seropositive.

This chain links TRBV11-3 with TRBJ2-1, with 11 bases aligning to TRBD2. The V and J ends lost 6 bases and 2 bases, in that order; junction bases with no gene match: 3. This CDR3 has 15 amino acids. Germline V CDR1 and CDR2: SGHNT, YENEEA. The CDR3 here is CASSLSGRAYNEQFF. The CDR3 DNA reads as TGTGCCAGCAGTCTTAGCGGGAGGGCCTACAATGAGCAGTTCTTC.

CDR3 DNA: TGTGCCAGCAGTTCCGGACTAGCGGGACCTTACGAGCAGTACTTC. Translating gives CASSSGLAGPYEQYF. The chain has TRBV28 and TRBJ2-7, with 12 bases identical to TRBD2. The CDR3 contains 15 residues. Germline lookup yields CDR1 MDHEN and CDR2 SYDVKM. J lost 4 bases, V lost 4 bases, and 5 bases had no gene match.

This clone occurred once. V gene TRBV28 combines with J gene TRBJ2-5; TRBD2 aligns across 14 bases. The CDR3 runs to 16 residues. The V gene's germline CDR1 is MDHEN and CDR2 SYDVKM. V lost 6 bases to trimming and J lost 2 bases; unmatched junction nucleotides: 5. The CDR3 DNA reads TGTGCCAGCAGGGGACTAGCGGGAGTGTGGCAAGAGACCCAGTACTTC. It specifies CASRGLAGVWQETQYF. The full variable domain, completed using reference TRBV28 and TRBJ2-5, is DVKVTQSSRYLVKRTGEKVFLECVQDMDHENMFWYRQDPGLGLRLIYFSYDVKMKEKGDIPEGYSVSREKKERFSLILESASTNQTSMYLCASRGLAGVWQETQYFGPGTRLLVL.

This chain uses TRBV6-1 with TRBJ1-1, with D unresolved. Per the germline V gene, CDR1 is MNHNS and CDR2 is SASEGT. The CDR3 has 15 amino acids. V dropped 2 bases and J dropped 0 bases, with 10 bases sitting between them. In DNA, the CDR3 is TGTGCCAGCAGTGAACTCGGGTGGATGAACACTGAAGCTTTCTTT. Its protein is CASSELGWMNTEAFF.

This chain uses TRBV9 with TRBJ2-3, with 8 bases matching TRBD2. The CDR3 sequence is 16 residues long. J gave up 1 base and V 3 bases, and 7 bases lay outside the gene matches. Germline CDR1 reads SGDLS; CDR2 reads YYNGEE. CDR3 DNA: TGTGCCAGCAGCGCACCCATAGCGGGACGCACAGATACGCAGTATTTT. Translating it yields CASSAPIAGRTDTQYF.

The chain employs TRBV19 and TRBJ1-1; 7 positions agree with TRBD1. V was clipped by 4 bases and J by 4 bases; unmatched bases: 3. This CDR3 has 13 amino acids. The germline gives CDR1 LNHDA, CDR2 SQIVND (reference sequence). The CDR3 sequence is CASSTNRGTEAFF. The CDR3 DNA reads as TGTGCCAGTAGTACTAACAGGGGCACTGAAGCTTTCTTT.

This clone was seen a few times. This chain connects TRBV5-4 to TRBJ2-2, with TRBD2 matching 7 bases. Germline trimming cut 5 bases from V and 2 bases from J; bases unmatched to any gene: 3. The CDR3 has 14 amino acids. The germline V gene encodes CDR1 SGHNT and CDR2 YYREEE (reference sequence). CDR3 loop: CASSSGLNTGELFF. The CDR3 region has the DNA TGTGCCAGCAGTTCGGGACTAAACACCGGGGAGCTGTTTTTT.

This clone was counted a single time. The V and J genes are TRBV10-3 and TRBJ2-1; TRBD2 matches 12 bases. Germline CDR1 reads ENHRY; CDR2 reads SYGVKD. The CDR3 covers 16 residues. V was pared by 6 bases and J by 4 bases, with 7 bases of the junction left unmatched. CDR3 sequence (DNA): TGTGCCATCAGGAACCCGACTAGCGGGAGATACAATGAGCAGTTCTTC. Its translation is CAIRNPTSGRYNEQFF.

Of note for this clone: An end of the junction differs from the germline gene, which may be a read error. The J gene is TRBJ2-2, the V gene TRBV27; D is possibly TRBD2 (6 bases). The V gene's germline CDR1 is MNHEY and CDR2 SMNVEV (reference sequence). The CDR3 consists of 11 residues. The chain's CDR3 is CASMNTGGLFF. CDR3 DNA sequence: TGTGCCAGCATGAACACCGGGGGGCTGTTTTTT.

The chain employs TRBV6-1 and TRBJ2-7; tentative D call: TRBD2 (5 bases). Between the trimmed V and J ends, which lost 2 bases and 3 bases, there was a span of 11 bases. This CDR3 has 14 amino acids. Germline lookup yields CDR1 MNHNS and CDR2 SASEGT. CDR3 amino acids: CASSEREGGYEQYF. The CDR3 DNA reads as TGTGCCAGCAGTGAACGGGAAGGAGGCTACGAGCAGTACTTC.

V usage is TRBV30 and J usage is TRBJ2-2; 7 bases align to TRBD2. The CDR3 is made up of 13 amino acids. Germline V gives CDR1 GTSNPN, CDR2 SVGIG (reference sequence). After removal of 4 bases from V and 5 bases from J, the junction contained 4 bases not matched to a gene. Here the CDR3 DNA reads TGTGCCTGGATGGCGGGAGCTACCGGGGAGCTGTTTTTT. This gives the protein CAWMAGATGELFF.

The chain carries TRBV5-1 and TRBJ2-1, with TRBD2 identical over 8 bases. Trimming cost V 5 bases and J 2 bases; bases outside gene matches: 12. From germline, CDR1 is SGHRS and CDR2 YFSETQ. The CDR3 sequence is 17 residues long. CDR3 loop: CASSVGREAPPYNEQFF. The CDR3 DNA reads TGCGCCAGCAGTGTCGGGCGGGAGGCCCCTCCCTACAATGAGCAGTTCTTC.

The chain links TRBV7-3 to TRBJ2-3; D is perhaps TRBD1 (6 bases). Germline values: CDR1 SGHTA, CDR2 FQGTGA. This CDR3 is built from 15 residues. Trimming pared 2 bases from V and 4 bases from J, leaving 13 bases between. For the CDR3, the DNA is TGTGCCAGCAGCTTAGGTGTCAGGGGCGCAGATACGCAGTATTTT. Amino acid sequence: CASSLGVRGADTQYF.

This chain joins TRBV27 and TRBJ2-5, with 7 bases lining up with TRBD2. The CDR3 extends over 17 amino acids. The junction had 14 bases not matched to a gene; V was cut back by 2 bases and J by 5 bases. Germline V gene sequence: CDR1 MNHEY, CDR2 SMNVEV (reference sequence). The CDR3 coding sequence is TGTGCCAGCAGTTTAAGGGCCAGCGGGACCATCGGGGAGACCCAGTACTTC. It is translated as CASSLRASGTIGETQYF.

The chain links TRBV5-4 to TRBJ2-7; 8 positions match TRBD2. From germline, CDR1 is SGHNT and CDR2 YYREEE (reference sequence). V shed 4 bases and J 4 bases; nucleotides not matched to a gene: 10. The CDR3 is 15 residues long. Here the CDR3 DNA reads TGTGCCAGCAGCCCGGGAGCGGGACTAGAGTACGAGCAGTACTTC. Translation gives CASSPGAGLEYEQYF.

V and J are TRBV2 and TRBJ1-1; a weak D match, TRBD1 (6 bases). The germline V gene has CDR1 SNHLY and CDR2 FYNNEI. This CDR3 spans 13 amino acids. With 6 bases removed from V and 1 base from J, the gap between germline ends came to 9 bases. The CDR3 reads CASRKDRNTEAFF. The CDR3 nucleotides are TGTGCCAGCAGAAAGGACAGGAACACTGAAGCTTTCTTT. Combining the CDR3 with reference TRBV2 and TRBJ1-1 gives the whole variable domain EPEVTQTPSHQVTQMGQEVILRCVPISNHLYFYWYRQILGQKVEFLVSFYNNEISEKSEIFDDQFSVERPDGSNFTLKIRSTKLEDSAMYFCASRKDRNTEAFFGQGTRLTVV.

V and J are TRBV19 and TRBJ1-1, with unresolved D. CDR1 is LNHDA, CDR2 SQIVND, per germline (reference sequence). CDR3 length: 12 residues. V lost 5 bases and J 3 bases, leaving 7 bases between the germline ends. CDR3 nucleotides: TGTGCCAGTAGTGAGGGTTACACTGAAGCTTTCTTT. It is translated as CASSEGYTEAFF.

The CDR3 region has the DNA TGTGCCAGCAGTGGACGAGTAGACACGAAAAACACCAACTACAATGAGCAGTTCTTC. Its protein is CASSGRVDTKNTNYNEQFF. The rearrangement uses TRBV2 and TRBJ2-1; D unclear. Trimming shortened V by 4 bases and J by 3 bases, and 25 bases separated the two germline ends. CDR1 and CDR2 from the germline V gene are SNHLY and FYNNEI. The CDR3 totals 19 residues.

The V call is TRBV7-9, the J call TRBJ2-7; TRBD2 matches at 7 bases. The germline CDR1 and CDR2 sequences are SEHNR and FQNEAQ (reference sequence). The V gene end was trimmed by 3 bases and the J gene end by 3 bases; junction bases not matched to a gene: 5. The CDR3 covers 14 residues. The CDR3 nucleotides are TGTGCCAGCAGCTTTGAACTAGCGAGCTACGAGCAGTACTTC. This encodes CASSFELASYEQYF.

The rearrangement joins TRBV5-8 to TRBJ2-1; 9 bases agree with TRBD2. From germline, CDR1 is SGHTS and CDR2 YDEGEE. The J segment lost 0 bases and the V segment lost 4 bases, leaving 2 bases of the junction unmatched. The CDR3 totals 15 residues. CDR3 sequence reads: CASSVAGASYNEQFF. DNA of the CDR3: TGTGCCAGCAGCGTAGCGGGAGCCTCCTACAATGAGCAGTTCTTC.